The 19 T cell receptor beta chains below come from one sample, sequenced in a study of beta chain features in type 1 diabetes. Isolated RNA was reverse transcribed in full, so expressed TCRB transcripts were sequenced. Libraries were prepared by immunoSEQ multiplex PCR; TCRdb keeps only in-frame clonotypes and omits some of them. The table includes about 620,000 clones, 15% to 17% detected once. The sample taken for sequencing was naive CD4+ T cells from blood. These receptors came from a man between 18 and 29 years old in good health.

The V and J genes are TRBV6-5 and TRBJ1-2, with 10 bases that match TRBD1. V was pared by 6 bases and J by 2 bases, with 3 bases of the junction left unmatched. CDR1 and CDR2 from the germline V gene are MNHEY and SVGAGI. The CDR3 spans 14 residues. CDR3 nucleotide sequence: TGTGCCAGCAGAAGGGGACAGGGGAACTATGGCTACACCTTC. Its translation: CASRRGQGNYGYTF.

V is TRBV7-6 and J is TRBJ2-1, with 7 bases that match TRBD1. V was pared by 6 bases and J by 0 bases, with 5 bases of the junction left unmatched. The CDR3 spans 15 residues. The V gene's germline CDR1 is SGHVS and CDR2 FNYEAQ. This chain's CDR3 is CASRLTGNSYNEQFF. As DNA, the CDR3 is TGTGCCAGCAGACTGACAGGGAACTCCTACAATGAGCAGTTCTTC.

This clone was found a few times. The chain carries TRBV5-1 and TRBJ2-1, with 7 bases that match TRBD1. Trimming cost V 4 bases and J 4 bases; bases outside gene matches: 11. The CDR3 has 16 amino acids. In germline, CDR1 is SGHRS, CDR2 YFSETQ. The CDR3 DNA follows: TGCGCCAGCAGCGGCTTATCACAGGGGAGTTACAATGAGCAGTTCTTC. This sequence encodes CASSGLSQGSYNEQFF. The entire variable domain, with the rest obtained from reference TRBV5-1 and TRBJ2-1, is as follows: KAGVTQTPRYLIKTRGQQVTLSCSPISGHRSVSWYQQTPGQGLQFLFEYFSETQRNKGNFPGRFSGRQFSNSRSEMNVSTLELGDSALYLCASSGLSQGSYNEQFFGPGTRLTVL.

The rearrangement links TRBV7-9 to TRBJ2-1, with 7 bases aligning to TRBD2. Germline V gives CDR1 SEHNR, CDR2 FQNEAQ (reference sequence). The CDR3 spans 18 residues. V was clipped by 5 bases and J by 7 bases; unmatched bases: 20. Here the CDR3 reads CASSQPLRVRTRLNEQFF. CDR3 bases: TGTGCCAGCAGCCAGCCCCTAAGAGTACGGACTAGATTAAATGAGCAGTTCTTC.

This clone was observed a few times. The V and J genes are TRBV18 and TRBJ1-1; 8 positions match TRBD1. Looked up from germline, CDR1 is KGHSH and CDR2 is LQKENI. Losses at the gene ends were 2 bases for V and 2 bases for J; bases not matched to a gene: 10. There are 17 residues in the CDR3. Here the CDR3 reads CASSPSDRVVSNTEAFF. The DNA of the CDR3 is TGTGCCAGCTCACCATCGGACAGGGTGGTGTCAAACACTGAAGCTTTCTTT. The whole variable domain, filled in from reference TRBV18 and TRBJ1-1, reads NAGVMQNPRHLVRRRGQEARLRCSPMKGHSHVYWYRQLPEEGLKFMVYLQKENIIDESGMPKERFSAEFPKEGPSILRIQQVVRGDSAAYFCASSPSDRVVSNTEAFFGQGTRLTVV.

The rearrangement joins TRBV25-1 to TRBJ2-1; 9 nucleotides agree with TRBD1. After removal of 2 bases from V and 4 bases from J, the junction contained 3 bases not matched to a gene. Germline values: CDR1 MGHDK, CDR2 SYGVNS. The CDR3 extends over 15 amino acids. CDR3 in amino acids: CASSERGQGYNEQFF. CDR3 nucleotide sequence: TGTGCCAGCAGTGAAAGGGGACAGGGATACAATGAGCAGTTCTTC.

The chain combines TRBV10-3 with TRBJ1-2; 7 positions match TRBD1. The germline gives CDR1 ENHRY, CDR2 SYGVKD. The CDR3 has 15 residues. V gave up 5 bases and J gave up 0 bases; unmatched junction bases: 6. The CDR3 region has the DNA TGTGCCATCAGTAGGCAGGGGGAAACTAACTATGGCTACACCTTC. Protein: CAISRQGETNYGYTF.

This clone was seen a handful of times. V usage is TRBV28 and J usage is TRBJ1-1, with 8 positions matching TRBD1. The V gene's germline CDR1 is MDHEN and CDR2 SYDVKM. This CDR3 is 12 amino acids long. The V gene end was trimmed by 3 bases and the J gene end by 9 bases; junction bases not matched to a gene: 3. CDR3 region: CASSFRQGKAFF. The DNA of the CDR3 is TGTGCCAGCAGTTTCCGACAGGGGAAAGCTTTCTTT. Full variable domain (missing parts from reference TRBV28 and TRBJ1-1): DVKVTQSSRYLVKRTGEKVFLECVQDMDHENMFWYRQDPGLGLRLIYFSYDVKMKEKGDIPEGYSVSREKKERFSLILESASTNQTSMYLCASSFRQGKAFFGQGTRLTVV.

The chain joins TRBV7-2 to TRBJ2-1; D is ambiguous. Between the trimmed V and J ends, which lost 5 bases and 0 bases, there was a span of 17 bases. The V gene's germline CDR1 is SGHTA and CDR2 FQGNSA. This CDR3 spans 17 amino acids. This CDR3 is CASSLFQGRSSYNEQFF. Here the CDR3 DNA reads TGTGCCAGCAGCCTCTTTCAAGGACGAAGCTCCTACAATGAGCAGTTCTTC.

V usage is TRBV5-4 and J usage is TRBJ1-1; D is uncertain. The V gene lost 5 bases and the J gene lost 3 bases, with 14 bases spanning the gap. This CDR3 is built from 14 residues. Germline V CDR1 and CDR2: SGHNT, YYREEE (reference sequence). CDR3 nucleotides: TGTGCCAGCAGGATGGTGGGGAGCCACACTGAAGCTTTCTTT. Protein sequence: CASRMVGSHTEAFF.

The rearrangement links TRBV19 to TRBJ2-1; no reliable D call. Deletions cut 2 bases from V and 2 bases from J, with 10 bases between. The germline V gene encodes CDR1 LNHDA and CDR2 SQIVND (reference sequence). This CDR3 comprises 15 residues. CDR3 loop: CASSIRTAPYNEQFF. The CDR3 nucleotides are TGTGCCAGTAGTATACGCACAGCGCCCTACAATGAGCAGTTCTTC.

The table lists this clone with a few counts. The rearrangement links TRBV6-5 to TRBJ2-5, with D perhaps matching TRBD2 (6 bases). The CDR3 length is 14 residues. V lost 5 bases to trimming and J lost 8 bases, with 18 bases between them. CDR1 and CDR2 (germline): MNHEY, SVGAGI. CDR3 residues: CASSGGDWQFTQYF. The CDR3 nucleotides are TGTGCCAGCAGTGGCGGGGACTGGCAATTTACCCAGTACTTC.

V gene TRBV5-6 combines with J gene TRBJ2-7; no reliable D call. V was cut by 5 bases and J by 5 bases, with 11 bases left in between. The CDR3 extends over 12 amino acids. Germline values: CDR1 SGHDT, CDR2 YYEEEE. The CDR3 bases are TGTGCCAGCAGACGAACCTGGGACGAGCAGTACTTC. Protein: CASRRTWDEQYF.

This clone was counted only a few times. J is TRBJ2-7 and V is TRBV18; D is possibly TRBD1 (5 bases). The CDR3 sequence is 15 residues long. In germline, CDR1 is KGHSH, CDR2 LQKENI. V gave up 6 bases and J gave up 0 bases, with 15 bases separating them. CDR3 protein: CASSHDSPSSYEQYF. DNA for the CDR3: TGTGCCAGCTCCCACGACAGCCCAAGCTCCTACGAGCAGTACTTC. The entire variable domain, with the rest obtained from reference TRBV18 and TRBJ2-7, is as follows: NAGVMQNPRHLVRRRGQEARLRCSPMKGHSHVYWYRQLPEEGLKFMVYLQKENIIDESGMPKERFSAEFPKEGPSILRIQQVVRGDSAAYFCASSHDSPSSYEQYFGPGTRLTVT.

This clone was seen a few times. This sequence joins TRBV5-1 and TRBJ2-5, with 12 bases fitting TRBD2. V gave up 8 bases and J gave up 5 bases; unmatched junction bases: 7. The V gene's germline CDR1 is SGHRS and CDR2 YFSETQ. The CDR3 runs to 14 residues. The CDR3 reads CASPSGGVGETQYF. For the CDR3, the DNA is TGCGCCAGTCCTAGCGGGGGGGTCGGCGAGACCCAGTACTTC.

The chain carries TRBV7-9 and TRBJ1-4; D is perhaps TRBD1 (5 bases). CDR1 SEHNR and CDR2 FQNEAQ come from the germline V gene (reference sequence). Trimming took 2 bases from V and 5 from J, leaving 18 bases between them. The CDR3 is made up of 17 amino acids. CDR3 coding DNA: TGTGCCAGCAGCTTATCAGGGCGACGGACCTTAAATGAAAAACTGTTTTTT. Its translation is CASSLSGRRTLNEKLFF.

The chain employs TRBV29-1 and TRBJ2-3; D unresolved. V was shortened by 8 bases and J by 5 bases, with 8 bases between the two germline ends. Germline loops: CDR1 SQVTM, CDR2 ANQGSEA. The CDR3 runs to 10 residues. In DNA form, the CDR3 reads TGCAGCAAACGACAAGATACGCAGTATTTT. This gives the protein CSKRQDTQYF.

The J gene is TRBJ2-7, the V gene TRBV11-3; D not resolved. This CDR3 region has 16 residues. Trimming took off 3 bases at V and 4 bases at J, with 19 bases between the two ends. Germline-derived CDR1 and CDR2 are SGHNT and YENEEA. CDR3 nucleotides: TGTGCCAGCAGCTTGCAGAGACATCACCGGTATTACGAGCAGTACTTC. This translates into CASSLQRHHRYYEQYF.

This clone has a handful of counts. The CDR3 spells CASSHYSDEQFF. The CDR3, as DNA: TGTGCCAGCAGCCACTATTCGGATGAGCAGTTCTTC. The J gene is TRBJ2-1, the V gene TRBV7-6; no clear D. The CDR3 consists of 12 residues. In germline, CDR1 is SGHVS, CDR2 FNYEAQ. V gave up 5 bases and J gave up 8 bases, with 10 bases separating them.